This record looks at one T cell receptor (beta chain) sequence and its context. Germline lookup yields CDR1 SGDLS and CDR2 YYNGEE. V lost 4 bases and J 4 bases, leaving 14 bases between the germline ends. The CDR3 totals 15 residues. Method: immunoSEQ multiplex PCR; TCRdb's copy keeps in-frame clones and lacks some. The table shows roughly 150,000 clones, with around nine tenths occurring only once. The data were obtained in a study of blood T cell repertoires in COVID-19. The rearrangement links TRBV9 to TRBJ1-4; D remains unclear. The sequence derives from a human donor in a cohort sampled during active COVID-19. The sample was peripheral blood. The CDR3 sequence: CASSRTQAFNEKLFF. The CDR3 DNA is TGTGCCAGCAGCCGAACCCAGGCGTTTAATGAAAAACTGTTTTTT.